This T cell receptor beta chain originates from a study of CD8 T cells in Susac syndrome. TEMRA cells were FACS-enriched, with CD8+ and CD4+ T cells isolated negatively. Trimming shortened V by 3 bases and J by 7 bases, and 7 bases separated the two germline ends. The CDR3 consists of 11 residues. RNA totalling roughly 0.45 to 1 ug underwent reverse transcription with random hexamers. Multiplex immunoSEQ PCR targeted 54 Vbeta and 13 Jbeta TCR beta segments. TCRdb redid the calling of the immunoSEQ multiplex PCR reads with MiXCR, one entry per CDR3 protein. This table holds some 200,000 distinct CDR3 sequences, approximately 95% found once.

Sequencing was carried out using CD4+ T cells from PBMCs. This clonotype was obtained from a human donor with multiple sclerosis. This chain links TRBV12-3 or TRBV12-4 with TRBJ2-7; D remains unclear. The CDR3 region is CASSFLVEQYF. In nucleotides, the CDR3 is TGTGCCAGCAGTTTTTTGGTAGAGCAGTACTTC.